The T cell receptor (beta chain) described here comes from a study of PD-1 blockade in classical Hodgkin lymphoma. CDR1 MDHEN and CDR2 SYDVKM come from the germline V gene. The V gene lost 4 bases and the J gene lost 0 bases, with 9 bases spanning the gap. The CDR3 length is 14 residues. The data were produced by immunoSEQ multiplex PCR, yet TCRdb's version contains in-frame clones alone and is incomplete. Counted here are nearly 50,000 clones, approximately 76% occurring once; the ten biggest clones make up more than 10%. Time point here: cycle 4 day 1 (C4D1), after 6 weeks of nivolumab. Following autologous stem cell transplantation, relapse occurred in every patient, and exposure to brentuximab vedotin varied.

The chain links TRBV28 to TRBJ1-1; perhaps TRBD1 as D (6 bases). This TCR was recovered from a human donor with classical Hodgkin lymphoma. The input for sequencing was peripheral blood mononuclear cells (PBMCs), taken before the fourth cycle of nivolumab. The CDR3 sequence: CASSSTGMNTEAFF. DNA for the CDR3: TGTGCCAGCAGTTCGACAGGAATGAACACTGAAGCTTTCTTT.